One T cell receptor beta chain is described in this entry. The data were produced by immunoSEQ multiplex PCR, yet TCRdb's version contains in-frame clones alone and is incomplete. The table includes approximately 40,000 clones, around 96% detected once. These data belong to a study of T cell changes during pregnancy in multiple sclerosis. The germline V gene encodes CDR1 SQVTM and CDR2 ANQGSEA. CDR3 size: 12 residues. The V end was cut by 2 bases, the J end by 5 bases, with 6 bases between. The sample was peripheral blood, taken in the second trimester of pregnancy. This chain joins TRBV29-1 and TRBJ2-2; D perhaps matches TRBD1 (5 bases). The receptor was isolated from a female donor with multiple sclerosis, enrolled in a pregnancy study. In nucleotides, the CDR3 is TGCAGCGTTGAAAAGGGGACCGGGGAGCTGTTTTTT. It is translated as CSVEKGTGELFF.